The clone carrying this TCR beta chain has just a few counts. This sample was included in a study of blood T cell repertoires in COVID-19. As for the study in general: The analysed material was cDNA or gDNA that came from T cells, B-cell-depleted T cells, or PBMCs.

Per the original data handling: The assay estimated nucleated cells by amplifying reference gene primers. Some clones are missing from TCRdb's copy, which holds only in-frame ones; the method was immunoSEQ multiplex PCR. V, J and clone size were drawn from that table, and D and trimming were deduced from the DNA. The sample lists tens of thousands of clones, about two thirds occurring once. CDR1 and CDR2 (germline): LNHDA, SQIVND (reference sequence). Deletions cut 7 bases from V and 7 bases from J, with 10 bases between. The CDR3 totals 11 residues. This clonotype was sampled from an older woman in a cohort sampled during active or convalescent COVID-19. Sequencing input: peripheral blood. V and J are TRBV19 and TRBJ1-1; no clear D. The CDR3 protein is CASMAGFEAFF. The CDR3 DNA sequence: TGTGCCAGTATGGCAGGCTTTGAAGCTTTCTTT.